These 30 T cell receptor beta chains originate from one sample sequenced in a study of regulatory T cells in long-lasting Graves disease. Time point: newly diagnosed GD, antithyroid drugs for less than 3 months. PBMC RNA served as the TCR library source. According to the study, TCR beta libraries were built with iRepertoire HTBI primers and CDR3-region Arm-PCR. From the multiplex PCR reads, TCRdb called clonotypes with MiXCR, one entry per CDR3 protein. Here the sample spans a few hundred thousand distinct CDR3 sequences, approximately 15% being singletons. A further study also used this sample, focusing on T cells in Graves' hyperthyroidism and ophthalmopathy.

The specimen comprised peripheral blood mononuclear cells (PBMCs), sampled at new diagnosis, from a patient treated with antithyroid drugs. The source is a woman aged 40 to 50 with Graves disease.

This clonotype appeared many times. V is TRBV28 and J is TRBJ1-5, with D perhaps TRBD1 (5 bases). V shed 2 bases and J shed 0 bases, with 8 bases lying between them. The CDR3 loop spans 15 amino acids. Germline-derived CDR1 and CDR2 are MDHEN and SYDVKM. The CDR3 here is CASSLGGTSNQPQHF. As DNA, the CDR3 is TGTGCCAGCAGTTTAGGAGGGACTAGCAATCAGCCCCAGCATTTT.

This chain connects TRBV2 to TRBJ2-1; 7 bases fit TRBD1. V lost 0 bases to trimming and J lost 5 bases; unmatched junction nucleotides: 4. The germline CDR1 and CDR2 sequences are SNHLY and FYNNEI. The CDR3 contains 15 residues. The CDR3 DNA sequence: TGTGCCAGCAGTGAAGCCTGGGACAGAAACAATGAGCAGTTCTTC. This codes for CASSEAWDRNNEQFF.

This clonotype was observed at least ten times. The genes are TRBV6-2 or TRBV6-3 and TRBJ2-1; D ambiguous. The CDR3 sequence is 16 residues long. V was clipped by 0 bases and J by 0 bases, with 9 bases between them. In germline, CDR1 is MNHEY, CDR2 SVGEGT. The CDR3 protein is CASSYSAMSSYNEQFF. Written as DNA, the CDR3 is TGTGCCAGCAGTTACTCAGCGATGAGCTCCTACAATGAGCAGTTCTTC.

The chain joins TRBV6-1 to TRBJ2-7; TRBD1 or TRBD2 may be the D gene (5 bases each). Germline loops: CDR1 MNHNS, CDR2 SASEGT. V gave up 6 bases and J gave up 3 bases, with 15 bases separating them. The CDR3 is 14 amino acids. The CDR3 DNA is TGTGCCAGCAGAAAGACCGGGGCCTACTACGAGCAGTACTTC. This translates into CASRKTGAYYEQYF.

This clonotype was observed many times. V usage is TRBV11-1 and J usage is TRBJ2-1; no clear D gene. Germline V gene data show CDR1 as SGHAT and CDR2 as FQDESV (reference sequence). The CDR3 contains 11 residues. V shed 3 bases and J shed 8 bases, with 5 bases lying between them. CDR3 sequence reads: CASSLGHEQFF. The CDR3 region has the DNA TGTGCCAGCAGCTTGGGCCATGAGCAGTTCTTC.

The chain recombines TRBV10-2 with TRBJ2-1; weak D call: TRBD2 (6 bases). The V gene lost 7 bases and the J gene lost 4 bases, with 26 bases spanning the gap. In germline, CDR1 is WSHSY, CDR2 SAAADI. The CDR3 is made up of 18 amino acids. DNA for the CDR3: TGCGCCAGCACCGAAAAGAGTTCCGGGACTCCTAAATACAATGAGCAGTTCTTC. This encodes CASTEKSSGTPKYNEQFF.

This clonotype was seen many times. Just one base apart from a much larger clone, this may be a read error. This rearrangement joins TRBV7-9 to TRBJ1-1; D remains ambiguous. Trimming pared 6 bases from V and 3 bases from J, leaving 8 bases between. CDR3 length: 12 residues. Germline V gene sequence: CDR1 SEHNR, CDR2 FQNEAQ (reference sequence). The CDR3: CASSFGDTEAFF. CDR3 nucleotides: TGTGCCAGCAGTTTTGGTGACACTGAAGCTTTCTTT.

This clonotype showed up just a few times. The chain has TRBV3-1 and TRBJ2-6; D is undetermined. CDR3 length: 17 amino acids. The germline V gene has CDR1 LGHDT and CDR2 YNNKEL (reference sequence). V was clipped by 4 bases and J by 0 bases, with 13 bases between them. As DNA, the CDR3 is TGTGCCAGCAGCCGAGTCGTCCCTCACTCTGGGGCCAACGTCCTGACTTTC. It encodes CASSRVVPHSGANVLTF.

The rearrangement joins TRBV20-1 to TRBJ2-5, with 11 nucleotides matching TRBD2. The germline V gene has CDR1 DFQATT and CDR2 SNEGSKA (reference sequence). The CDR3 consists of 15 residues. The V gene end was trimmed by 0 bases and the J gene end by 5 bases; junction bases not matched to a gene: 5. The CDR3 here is CSARDQASGRETQYF. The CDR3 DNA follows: TGCAGTGCTAGAGATCAGGCTAGCGGGAGGGAGACCCAGTACTTC.

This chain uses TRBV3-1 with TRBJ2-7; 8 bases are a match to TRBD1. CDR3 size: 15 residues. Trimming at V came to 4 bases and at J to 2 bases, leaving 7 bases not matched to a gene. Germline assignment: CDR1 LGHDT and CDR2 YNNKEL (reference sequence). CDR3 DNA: TGTGCCAGCAGCCGAGCTGGACAGGGCCCCTACGAGCAGTACTTC. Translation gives CASSRAGQGPYEQYF.

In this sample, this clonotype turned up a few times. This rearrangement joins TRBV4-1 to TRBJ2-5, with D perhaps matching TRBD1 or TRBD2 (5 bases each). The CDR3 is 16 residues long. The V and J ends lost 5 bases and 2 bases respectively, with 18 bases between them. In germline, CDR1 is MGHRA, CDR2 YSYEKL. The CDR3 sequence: CASSTPGRLGQETQYF. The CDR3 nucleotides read TGCGCCAGCAGCACACCGGGACGCCTGGGGCAAGAGACCCAGTACTTC.

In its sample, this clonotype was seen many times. CDR3 amino acids: CASSLDLTGTNEKLFF. For the CDR3, the DNA is TGCGCCAGCAGCTTGGACCTAACCGGGACAAATGAAAAACTGTTTTTT. V and J are TRBV5-1 and TRBJ1-4, with D possibly matching TRBD1 (6 bases). CDR3 length equals 16 residues. Trimming took 0 bases from V and 5 from J, leaving 14 bases between them. Germline-derived CDR1 and CDR2 are SGHRS and YFSETQ. Based on the CDR3 plus reference TRBV5-1 and TRBJ1-4, the full variable domain is KAGVTQTPRYLIKTRGQQVTLSCSPISGHRSVSWYQQTPGQGLQFLFEYFSETQRNKGNFPGRFSGRQFSNSRSEMNVSTLELGDSALYLCASSLDLTGTNEKLFFGSGTQLSVL.

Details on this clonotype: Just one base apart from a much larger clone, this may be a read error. The DNA of the CDR3 is TGTGCCAGCGGCTTCTATTGGGAGGAGAATCAGCCCCAGCATTTT. Translation: CASGFYWEENQPQHF. This rearrangement joins TRBV6-1 to TRBJ1-5; D remains unclear. This CDR3 has 15 amino acids. Trimming shortened V by 8 bases and J by 4 bases, and 18 bases separated the two germline ends. The germline CDR1 and CDR2 sequences are MNHNS and SASEGT.

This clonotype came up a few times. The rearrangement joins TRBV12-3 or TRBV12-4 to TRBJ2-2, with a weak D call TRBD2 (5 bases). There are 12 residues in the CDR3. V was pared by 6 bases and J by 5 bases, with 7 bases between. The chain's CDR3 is CASRLVTGELFF. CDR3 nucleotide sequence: TGTGCCAGCAGACTAGTAACCGGGGAGCTGTTTTTT.

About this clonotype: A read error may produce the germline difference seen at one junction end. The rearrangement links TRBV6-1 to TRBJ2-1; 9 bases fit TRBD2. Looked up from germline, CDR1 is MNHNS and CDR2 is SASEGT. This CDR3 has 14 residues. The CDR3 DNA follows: TGTGCCAGCAGTGGGACTAGCGAGAGCAATGGGCAGTTCTTC. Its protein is CASSGTSESNGQFF.

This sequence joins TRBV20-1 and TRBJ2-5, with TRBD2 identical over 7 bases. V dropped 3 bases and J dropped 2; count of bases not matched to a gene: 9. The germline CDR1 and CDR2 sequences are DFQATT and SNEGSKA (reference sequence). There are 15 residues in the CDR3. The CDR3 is CSASLAGVSQETQYF. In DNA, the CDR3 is TGCAGTGCTAGTCTGGCGGGAGTTTCTCAAGAGACCCAGTACTTC.

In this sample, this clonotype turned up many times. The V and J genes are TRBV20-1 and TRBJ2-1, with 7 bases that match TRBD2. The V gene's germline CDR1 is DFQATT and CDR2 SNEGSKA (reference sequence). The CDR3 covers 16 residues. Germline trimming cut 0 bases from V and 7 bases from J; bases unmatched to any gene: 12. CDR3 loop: CSARDNLAVPGNEQFF. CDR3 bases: TGCAGTGCTAGAGATAACCTAGCGGTCCCGGGAAATGAGCAGTTCTTC.

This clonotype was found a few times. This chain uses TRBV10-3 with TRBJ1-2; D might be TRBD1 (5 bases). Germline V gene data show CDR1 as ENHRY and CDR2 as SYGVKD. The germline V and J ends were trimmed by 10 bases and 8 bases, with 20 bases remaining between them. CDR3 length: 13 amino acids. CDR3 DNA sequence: TGTGCCACTCAAGGGGCGCAGGACTGGGGCTACACCTTC. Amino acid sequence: CATQGAQDWGYTF.

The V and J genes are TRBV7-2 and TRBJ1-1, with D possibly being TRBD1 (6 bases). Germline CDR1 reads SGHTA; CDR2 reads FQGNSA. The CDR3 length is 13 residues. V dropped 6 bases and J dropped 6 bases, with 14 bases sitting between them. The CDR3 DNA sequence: TGTGCCAGCAGGCCAGACAGGATCGCTGAAGCTTTCTTT. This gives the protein CASRPDRIAEAFF. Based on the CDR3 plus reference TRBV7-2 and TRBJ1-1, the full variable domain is GAGVSQSPSNKVTEKGKDVELRCDPISGHTALYWYRQSLGQGLEFLIYFQGNSAPDKSGLPSDRFSAERTGGSVSTLTIQRTQQEDSAVYLCASRPDRIAEAFFGQGTRLTVV.

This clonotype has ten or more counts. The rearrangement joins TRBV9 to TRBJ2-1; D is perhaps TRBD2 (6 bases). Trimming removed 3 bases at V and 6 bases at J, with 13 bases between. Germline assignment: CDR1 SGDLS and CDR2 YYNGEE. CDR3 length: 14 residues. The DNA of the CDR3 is TGTGCCAGCAGCGATCGGAGGGTGGGCAATGAGCAGTTCTTC. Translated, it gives CASSDRRVGNEQFF.

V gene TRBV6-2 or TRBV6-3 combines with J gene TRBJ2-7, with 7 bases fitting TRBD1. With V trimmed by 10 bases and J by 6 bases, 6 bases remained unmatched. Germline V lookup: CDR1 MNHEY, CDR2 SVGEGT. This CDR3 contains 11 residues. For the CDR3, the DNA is TGTGCCACCGGACAGGCGGGCGAGCAGTACTTC. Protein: CATGQAGEQYF.

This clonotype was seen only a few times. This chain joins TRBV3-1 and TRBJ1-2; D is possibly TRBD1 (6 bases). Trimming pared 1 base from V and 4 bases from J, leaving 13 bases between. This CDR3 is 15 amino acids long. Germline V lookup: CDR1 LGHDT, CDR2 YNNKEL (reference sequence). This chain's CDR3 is CASSQATGLSYGYTF. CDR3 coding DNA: TGTGCCAGCAGCCAAGCGACAGGTCTTTCCTATGGCTACACCTTC.

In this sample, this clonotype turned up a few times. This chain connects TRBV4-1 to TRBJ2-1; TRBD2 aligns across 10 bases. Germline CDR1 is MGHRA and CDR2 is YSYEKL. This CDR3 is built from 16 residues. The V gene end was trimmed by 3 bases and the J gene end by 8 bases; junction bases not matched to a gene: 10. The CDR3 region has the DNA TGCGCCAGCAGCCAGGCTAGCGGGAGACCCGGGGATGAGCAGTTCTTC. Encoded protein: CASSQASGRPGDEQFF.

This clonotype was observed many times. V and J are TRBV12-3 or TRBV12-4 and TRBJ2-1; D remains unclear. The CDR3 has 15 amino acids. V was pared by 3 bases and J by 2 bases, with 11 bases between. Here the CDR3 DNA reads TGTGCCAGCAGTTTTGTAGGTGGTACCTACAATGAGCAGTTCTTC. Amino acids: CASSFVGGTYNEQFF.

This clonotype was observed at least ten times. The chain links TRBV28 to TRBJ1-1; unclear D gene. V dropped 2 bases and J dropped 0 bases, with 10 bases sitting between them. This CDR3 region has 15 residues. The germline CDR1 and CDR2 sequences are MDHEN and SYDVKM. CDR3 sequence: CASSLPDLLNTEAFF. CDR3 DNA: TGTGCCAGCAGTTTACCCGACCTTCTGAACACTGAAGCTTTCTTT.

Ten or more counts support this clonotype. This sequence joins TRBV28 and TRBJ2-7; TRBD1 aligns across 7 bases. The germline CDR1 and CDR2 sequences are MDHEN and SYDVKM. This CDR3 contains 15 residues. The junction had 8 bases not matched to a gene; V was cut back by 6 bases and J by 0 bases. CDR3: CASRTPGQSSYEQYF. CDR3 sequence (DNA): TGTGCCAGCAGAACACCGGGACAGAGCTCCTACGAGCAGTACTTC.

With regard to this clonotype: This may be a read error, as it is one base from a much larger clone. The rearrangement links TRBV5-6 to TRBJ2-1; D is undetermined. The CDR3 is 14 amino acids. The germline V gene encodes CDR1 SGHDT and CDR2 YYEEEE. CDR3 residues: CASSLPRYPNEQLF. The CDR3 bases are TGTGCCAGCAGCTTGCCCCGTTACCCCAATGAGCAGCTCTTC.

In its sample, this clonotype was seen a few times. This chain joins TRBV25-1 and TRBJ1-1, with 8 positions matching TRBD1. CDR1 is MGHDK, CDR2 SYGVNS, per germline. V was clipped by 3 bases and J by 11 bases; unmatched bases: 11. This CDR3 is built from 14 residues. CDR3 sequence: CASSEPLGTGFAFF. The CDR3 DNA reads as TGTGCCAGCAGTGAGCCCCTCGGGACAGGCTTCGCTTTCTTT.

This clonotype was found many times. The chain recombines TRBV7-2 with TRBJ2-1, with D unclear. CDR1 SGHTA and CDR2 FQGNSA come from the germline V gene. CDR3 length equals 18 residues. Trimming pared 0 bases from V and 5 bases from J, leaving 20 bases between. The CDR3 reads CASSLAPPLLAPNNEQFF. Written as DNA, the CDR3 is TGTGCCAGCAGCTTAGCGCCCCCACTTTTGGCCCCGAACAATGAGCAGTTCTTC. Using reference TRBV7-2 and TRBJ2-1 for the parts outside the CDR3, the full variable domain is GAGVSQSPSNKVTEKGKDVELRCDPISGHTALYWYRQSLGQGLEFLIYFQGNSAPDKSGLPSDRFSAERTGGSVSTLTIQRTQQEDSAVYLCASSLAPPLLAPNNEQFFGPGTRLTVL.

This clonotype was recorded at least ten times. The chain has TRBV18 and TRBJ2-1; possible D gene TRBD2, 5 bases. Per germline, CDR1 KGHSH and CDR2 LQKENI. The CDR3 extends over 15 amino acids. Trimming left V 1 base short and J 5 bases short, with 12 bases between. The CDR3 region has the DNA TGTGCCAGCTCACCACTGGAGGCTAGCAACAATGAGCAGTTCTTC. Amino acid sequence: CASSPLEASNNEQFF.